This TCR beta chain was captured in a study of CD8 T cells in Susac syndrome. As for the study in general: Among the sequenced Susac syndrome patients, roughly six had active disease while 8 or 9 were in remission. General study results and limits: The CD4+ T cell repertoires, which came from Susac syndrome patients, showed no sign of clonal expansion.

Negative isolation was used for CD8+ and CD4+ T cells, and FACS enrichment was applied to TEMRA cells. Random hexamers were used to reverse transcribe an amount of roughly 0.5 to 1 ug RNA. Amplification of TCR beta CDR3 across 54 Vbeta and 13 Jbeta was performed with immunoSEQ multiplex PCR. TCRdb fed the immunoSEQ multiplex PCR reads into MiXCR, producing one record per CDR3 protein. The repertoire holds some 180,000 distinct CDR3 sequences, with roughly 91% as singletons. About this clonotype: Its antigen is unidentified.

Specimen: CD4+ T cells from PBMCs. This TCR was recovered from a human donor with Susac syndrome.

The CDR3 coding sequence is TGTGCCAGCAGCTTAGTTCGGACAGGACAAAAAAACATTCAGTACTTC. As protein: CASSLVRTGQKNIQYF. The rearrangement links TRBV11-2 to TRBJ2-4, with TRBD1 matching 7 bases. This CDR3 has 16 residues. With 1 base clipped from V and 4 bases from J, the junction kept 7 bases outside the gene matches. Germline V gene data show CDR1 as SGHAT and CDR2 as FQNNGV.